One sample yielded the 17 T cell receptor beta chains listed below, sequenced in a study of T cells after yellow fever vaccination. In TCRdb, the 5' RACE reads were re-called with MiXCR into one record per CDR3 protein. The table has under 200,000 distinct CDR3 sequences, approximately 10% seen once. This sample comprised CD8+ T cells sorted from PBMCs, obtained 15 days after the yellow fever booster vaccination. The receptors come from a man aged 18 to 35 who received the YFV17D yellow fever vaccine.

This chain links TRBV13 with TRBJ1-6; D remains unclear. Germline loops: CDR1 PRHDT, CDR2 FYEKMQ (reference sequence). Trimming removed 2 bases at V and 8 bases at J, with 13 bases between. The CDR3 is 15 residues long. The CDR3 sequence is CASSLPPGVDSPLHF. CDR3 DNA: TGTGCCAGCAGCTTACCCCCGGGAGTGGATTCACCCCTCCACTTT.

This clonotype was picked up many times. This sequence joins TRBV2 and TRBJ2-3; D could derive from TRBD1 or TRBD2 (6 bases each). The V gene lost 7 bases and the J gene lost 5 bases, with 13 bases spanning the gap. The CDR3 has 13 residues. Germline values: CDR1 SNHLY, CDR2 FYNNEI. The CDR3 sequence is CASNPGAGDTQYF. The DNA of the CDR3 is TGTGCCAGCAATCCGGGGGCTGGAGATACGCAGTATTTT.

This clonotype was seen more than once but under ten times. This sequence joins TRBV12-3 or TRBV12-4 and TRBJ2-5; possible D gene TRBD1, 6 bases. This CDR3 spans 15 amino acids. V lost 7 bases and J 5 bases, leaving 20 bases between the germline ends. CDR3 DNA sequence: TGTGCCAGCAATTGGGGTAGGGGCCAGGGGGAGACCCAGTACTTC. Its protein product is CASNWGRGQGETQYF.

This clonotype appeared a few times. The gene calls are TRBV29-1 and TRBJ1-2; TRBD1 might be the D (6 bases). The CDR3 sequence is 14 residues long. Trimming cost V 4 bases and J 0 bases, with 12 bases left between them. Germline CDR1 SQVTM, CDR2 ANQGSEA. For the CDR3, the DNA is TGCAGCGTTGTTCCGGACAGCCCTAACTATGGCTACACCTTC. This translates into CSVVPDSPNYGYTF.

In this sample, this clonotype turned up a few times. V and J are TRBV25-1 and TRBJ1-1; D ambiguous. The V end was cut by 3 bases, the J end by 8 bases, with 10 bases between. Germline lookup yields CDR1 MGHDK and CDR2 SYGVNS. This CDR3 has 12 residues. Here the CDR3 DNA reads TGTGCCAGCAGTGAGGAGACCGGGGAAGCTTTCTTT. This encodes CASSEETGEAFF.

Ten or more counts support this clonotype. This chain links TRBV4-1 with TRBJ2-5, with no clear D. The CDR3 totals 15 residues. Trimming stripped 1 base from V and 5 bases from J, with 14 bases between. The germline V gene has CDR1 MGHRA and CDR2 YSYEKL. The CDR3 spells CASSQGVGNSETQYF. DNA for the CDR3: TGCGCCAGCAGCCAAGGTGTAGGGAATTCGGAGACCCAGTACTTC.

Ten or more counts support this clonotype. This chain joins TRBV27 and TRBJ2-5, with a weak D call TRBD2 (6 bases). Deletions cut 1 base from V and 5 bases from J, with 11 bases between. Germline-derived CDR1 and CDR2 are MNHEY and SMNVEV (reference sequence). The CDR3 length is 14 residues. CDR3 nucleotides: TGTGCCAGCAGTTTATTGGGAGGCGGGGAGACCCAGTACTTC. Its translation: CASSLLGGGETQYF.

V and J are TRBV7-8 and TRBJ2-7, with D perhaps assigned TRBD1 or TRBD2 (5 bases each). Trimming shortened V by 5 bases and J by 7 bases, and 21 bases separated the two germline ends. This CDR3 has 15 residues. Germline V CDR1 and CDR2: SGHVS, FQNEAQ. In DNA form, the CDR3 reads TGTGCCAGCAGCCCGCAGCATGGGGACCCCGGGGAGCAGTACGTC. Its protein product is CASSPQHGDPGEQYV.

This clonotype was recorded a few times. The rearrangement uses TRBV6-2 or TRBV6-3 and TRBJ2-1, with D maybe TRBD2 (5 bases). This CDR3 region has 12 residues. Germline loops: CDR1 MNHEY, CDR2 SVGEGT. Trimming pared 2 bases from V and 9 bases from J, leaving 8 bases between. For the CDR3, the DNA is TGTGCCAGCAGTTACCACGCGGGTGAGCAGTTCTTC. The encoded protein is CASSYHAGEQFF.

This clonotype has more than one count but fewer than ten. The V gene is TRBV20-1, the J gene TRBJ2-7, with a possible D match to TRBD2 (5 bases). This CDR3 has 13 amino acids. Germline CDR1 DFQATT, CDR2 SNEGSKA (reference sequence). V lost 1 base and J 2 bases, leaving 9 bases between the germline ends. The CDR3 spells CSARGEIAYEQYF. The DNA of the CDR3 is TGCAGTGCTAGAGGGGAGATTGCCTACGAGCAGTACTTC.

The chain has TRBV30 and TRBJ1-1; the D gene is possibly TRBD1 (5 bases). The length of the CDR3 is 11 residues. Germline values: CDR1 GTSNPN, CDR2 SVGIG (reference sequence). Trimming took off 5 bases at V and 5 bases at J, with 9 bases between the two ends. The CDR3 sequence is CAWGDSTEAFF. As DNA, the CDR3 is TGTGCCTGGGGGGACTCGACTGAAGCTTTCTTT.

This clonotype was seen a handful of times. V is TRBV6-5 and J is TRBJ2-7; 11 bases line up with TRBD1. This CDR3 contains 15 residues. J was trimmed by 2 bases and V by 6 bases; bases with no gene match: 6. Germline values: CDR1 MNHEY, CDR2 SVGAGI. The CDR3, as DNA: TGTGCCAGCAGCGAAACGGGACAGGGGGCCTACGAGCAGTACTTC. It specifies CASSETGQGAYEQYF.

This clonotype was detected a few times. For the CDR3, the DNA is TGTGCCAGCAGCTTAGGGTCGCGAACCTCCTCCTACGAGCAGTACGTC. Translation gives CASSLGSRTSSYEQYV. V gene TRBV7-2 combines with J gene TRBJ2-7; D call uncertain. Germline lookup yields CDR1 SGHTA and CDR2 FQGNSA. The CDR3 covers 16 residues. The ends were cut back, 1 base at V and 0 bases at J, with 13 bases in the middle.

This clonotype was counted a few times. This chain links TRBV5-1 with TRBJ2-1; D is uncertain. The germline gives CDR1 SGHRS, CDR2 YFSETQ. The V end lost 0 bases, the J end lost 2 bases, and 12 bases lay between the germline ends. The CDR3 is 16 amino acids. This CDR3 reads CASSLVVDAPYNEQFF. As DNA, the CDR3 is TGCGCCAGCAGCTTGGTAGTGGACGCCCCCTACAATGAGCAGTTCTTC.

The sample holds a few counts of this clonotype. The chain combines TRBV7-9 with TRBJ2-6; a weak D match, TRBD1 (6 bases). The CDR3 length is 15 residues. Trimming took 6 bases from V and 2 from J, leaving 11 bases between them. The germline V gene has CDR1 SEHNR and CDR2 FQNEAQ (reference sequence). The CDR3 region has the DNA TGTGCCAGCAGATTAAAGGGGGCTGGGGCCAACGTCCTGACTTTC. Translation: CASRLKGAGANVLTF. The complete variable domain, with remaining parts taken from reference TRBV7-9 and TRBJ2-6, reads DTGVSQNPRHKITKRGQNVTFRCDPISEHNRLYWYRQTLGQGPEFLTYFQNEAQLEKSRLLSDRFSAERPKGSFSTLEIQRTEQGDSAMYLCASRLKGAGANVLTFGAGSRLTVL.

In its sample, this clonotype was seen once. Since a much larger clone is just one base distant, this may be a read error. This chain uses TRBV7-6 with TRBJ1-1; 7 bases agree with TRBD1. CDR1 is SGHVS and CDR2 is FNYEAQ in the germline V gene. V trimming: 5 bases; J trimming: 6 bases; junction bases outside the gene matches: 6. This CDR3 has 13 residues. The DNA of the CDR3 is TGTGCCAGCAGCGCCAAGCAGGGGGCTGAAGCTTTCTTT. It encodes CASSAKQGAEAFF. Using reference TRBV7-6 and TRBJ1-1 for the parts outside the CDR3, the full variable domain is GAGVSQSPRYKVTKRGQDVALRCDPISGHVSLYWYRQALGQGPEFLTYFNYEAQQDKSGLPNDRFSAERPEGSISTLTIQRTEQRDSAMYRCASSAKQGAEAFFGQGTRLTVV.

This clonotype was detected a few times. The chain uses TRBV6-5 and TRBJ1-6; no definite D call. The CDR3 spans 13 residues. Between the trimmed V and J ends, which lost 8 bases and 9 bases, there was a span of 14 bases. Germline V gene data show CDR1 as MNHEY and CDR2 as SVGAGI. CDR3 DNA sequence: TGTGCCAGCGTAGCGGGTGTAGGTTCACCCCTCCACTTT. This sequence encodes CASVAGVGSPLHF.